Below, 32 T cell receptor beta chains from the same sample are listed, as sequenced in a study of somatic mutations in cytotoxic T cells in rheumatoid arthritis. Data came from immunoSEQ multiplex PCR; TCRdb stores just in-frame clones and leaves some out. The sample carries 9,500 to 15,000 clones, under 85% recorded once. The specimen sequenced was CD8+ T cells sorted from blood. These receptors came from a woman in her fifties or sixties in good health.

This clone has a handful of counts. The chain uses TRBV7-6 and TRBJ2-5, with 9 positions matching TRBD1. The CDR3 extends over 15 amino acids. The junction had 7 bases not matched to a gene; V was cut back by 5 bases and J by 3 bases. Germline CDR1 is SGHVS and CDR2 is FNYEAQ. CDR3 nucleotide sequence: TGTGCCAGCAGCCGGGACAGGGTATTCAAAGAGACCCAGTACTTC. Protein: CASSRDRVFKETQYF.

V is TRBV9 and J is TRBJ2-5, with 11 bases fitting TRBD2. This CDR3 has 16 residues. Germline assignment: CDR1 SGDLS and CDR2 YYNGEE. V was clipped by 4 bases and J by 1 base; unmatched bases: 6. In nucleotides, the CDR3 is TGTGCCAGCAGCACCGCCGGGACTAGCGGCCAAGAGACCCAGTACTTC. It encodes CASSTAGTSGQETQYF.

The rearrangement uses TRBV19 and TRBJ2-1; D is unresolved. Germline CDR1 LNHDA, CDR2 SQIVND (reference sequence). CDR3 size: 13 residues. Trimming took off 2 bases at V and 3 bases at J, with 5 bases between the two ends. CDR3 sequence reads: CASSISSYNEQFF. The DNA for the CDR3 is TGTGCCAGTAGTATATCTAGCTACAATGAGCAGTTCTTC.

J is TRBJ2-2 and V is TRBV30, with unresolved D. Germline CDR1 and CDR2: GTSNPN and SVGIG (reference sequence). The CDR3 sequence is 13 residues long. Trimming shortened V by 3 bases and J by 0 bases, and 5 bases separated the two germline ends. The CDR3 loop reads CAWSPANTGELFF. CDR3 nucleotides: TGTGCCTGGAGCCCAGCGAACACCGGGGAGCTGTTTTTT.

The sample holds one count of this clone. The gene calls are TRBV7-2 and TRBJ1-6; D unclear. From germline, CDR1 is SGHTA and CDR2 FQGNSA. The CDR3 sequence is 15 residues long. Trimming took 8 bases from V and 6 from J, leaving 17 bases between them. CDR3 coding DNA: TGTGCCAGCCCGTCGGGAAGGCCGTTTAATTCACCCCTCCACTTT. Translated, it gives CASPSGRPFNSPLHF.

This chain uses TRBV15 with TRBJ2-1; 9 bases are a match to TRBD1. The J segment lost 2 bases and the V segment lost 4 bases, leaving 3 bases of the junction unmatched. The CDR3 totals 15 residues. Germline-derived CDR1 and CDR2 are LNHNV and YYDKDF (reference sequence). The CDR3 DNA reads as TGTGCCACCAGCAAGGACAGGGGCGCCTACAATGAGCAGTTCTTC. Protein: CATSKDRGAYNEQFF.

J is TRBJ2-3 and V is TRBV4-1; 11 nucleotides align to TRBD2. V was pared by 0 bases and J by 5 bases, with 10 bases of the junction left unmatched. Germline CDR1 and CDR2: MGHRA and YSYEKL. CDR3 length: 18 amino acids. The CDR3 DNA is TGCGCCAGCAGCCAAGATCGTCCTAGCGGGGGGCCTAAAGATACGCAGTATTTT. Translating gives CASSQDRPSGGPKDTQYF.

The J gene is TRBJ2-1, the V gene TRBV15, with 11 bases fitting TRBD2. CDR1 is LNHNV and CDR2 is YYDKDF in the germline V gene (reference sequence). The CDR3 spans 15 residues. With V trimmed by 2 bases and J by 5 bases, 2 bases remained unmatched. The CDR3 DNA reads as TGTGCCACCAGCAGACCGGGACTAGCGGACAATGAGCAGTTCTTC. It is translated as CATSRPGLADNEQFF.

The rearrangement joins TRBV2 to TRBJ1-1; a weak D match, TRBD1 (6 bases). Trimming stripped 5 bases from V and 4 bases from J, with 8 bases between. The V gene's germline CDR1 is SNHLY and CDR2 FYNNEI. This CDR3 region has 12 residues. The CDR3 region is CASSPTGTEAFF. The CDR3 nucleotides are TGTGCCAGCAGTCCGACAGGCACTGAAGCTTTCTTT.

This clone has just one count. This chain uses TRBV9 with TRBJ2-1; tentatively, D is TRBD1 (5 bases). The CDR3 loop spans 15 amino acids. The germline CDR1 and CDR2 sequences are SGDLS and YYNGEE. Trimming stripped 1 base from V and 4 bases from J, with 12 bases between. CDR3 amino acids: CASSVFGQGYNEQFF. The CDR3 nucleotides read TGTGCCAGCAGCGTATTCGGCCAGGGATACAATGAGCAGTTCTTC.

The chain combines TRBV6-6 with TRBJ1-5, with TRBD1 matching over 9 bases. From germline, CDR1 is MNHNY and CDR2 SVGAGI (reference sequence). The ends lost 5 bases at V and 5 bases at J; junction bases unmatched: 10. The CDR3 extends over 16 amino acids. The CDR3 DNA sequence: TGTGCCAGCAGTCAAATCCGGGACAGGGACCATCAGCCCCAGCATTTT. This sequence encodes CASSQIRDRDHQPQHF.

The CDR3 loop is CASTKTGTGDEKLFF. DNA for the CDR3: TGTGCCAGCACTAAAACCGGGACAGGGGACGAAAAACTGTTTTTT. This sequence joins TRBV27 and TRBJ1-4; 10 bases are shared with TRBD1. In germline, CDR1 is MNHEY, CDR2 SMNVEV (reference sequence). J lost 8 bases, V lost 7 bases, and 10 bases had no gene match. CDR3 length: 15 amino acids.

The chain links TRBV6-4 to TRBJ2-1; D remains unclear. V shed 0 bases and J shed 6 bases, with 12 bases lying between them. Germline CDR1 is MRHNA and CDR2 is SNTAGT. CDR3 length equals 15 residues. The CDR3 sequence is CASSDSRAAINEQFF. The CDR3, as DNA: TGTGCCAGCAGTGACTCGAGAGCTGCGATCAATGAGCAGTTCTTC.

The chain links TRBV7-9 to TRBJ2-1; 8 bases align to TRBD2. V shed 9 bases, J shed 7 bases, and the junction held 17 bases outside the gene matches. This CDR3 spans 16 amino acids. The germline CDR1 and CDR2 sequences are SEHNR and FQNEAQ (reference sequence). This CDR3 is CASSTPGGPVRNEQFF. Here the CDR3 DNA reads TGTGCCAGTTCCACTCCGGGGGGGCCGGTGCGAAATGAGCAGTTCTTC.

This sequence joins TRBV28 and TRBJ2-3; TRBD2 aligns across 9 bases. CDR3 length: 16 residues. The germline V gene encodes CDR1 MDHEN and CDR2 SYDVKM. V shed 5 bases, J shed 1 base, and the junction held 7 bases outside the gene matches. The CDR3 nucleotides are TGTGCCAGCAGTCCCGCGGGGGGGAGGGGCACAGATACGCAGTATTTT. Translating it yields CASSPAGGRGTDTQYF.

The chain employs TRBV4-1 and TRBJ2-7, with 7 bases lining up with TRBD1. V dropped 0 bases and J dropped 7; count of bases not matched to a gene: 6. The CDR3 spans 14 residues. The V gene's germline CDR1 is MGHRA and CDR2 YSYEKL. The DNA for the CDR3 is TGCGCCAGCAGCCAAGACCCCGGGACAGAAGAGCAGTACTTC. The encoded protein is CASSQDPGTEEQYF.

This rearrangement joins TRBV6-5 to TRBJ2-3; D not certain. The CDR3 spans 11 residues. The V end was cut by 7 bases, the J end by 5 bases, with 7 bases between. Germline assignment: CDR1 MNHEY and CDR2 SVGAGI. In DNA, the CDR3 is TGTGCCAGCACATACGGAGATACGCAGTATTTT. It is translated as CASTYGDTQYF.

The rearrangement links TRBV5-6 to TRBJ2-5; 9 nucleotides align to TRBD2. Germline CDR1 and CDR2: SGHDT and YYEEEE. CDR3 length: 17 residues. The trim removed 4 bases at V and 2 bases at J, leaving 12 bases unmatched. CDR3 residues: CASSPLGSGGLQETQYF. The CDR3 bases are TGTGCCAGCAGCCCCTTGGGAAGCGGGGGGTTACAAGAGACCCAGTACTTC. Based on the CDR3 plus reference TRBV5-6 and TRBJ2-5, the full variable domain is DAGVTQSPTHLIKTRGQQVTLRCSPKSGHDTVSWYQQALGQGPQFIFQYYEEEERQRGNFPDRFSGHQFPNYSSELNVNALLLGDSALYLCASSPLGSGGLQETQYFGPGTRLLVL.

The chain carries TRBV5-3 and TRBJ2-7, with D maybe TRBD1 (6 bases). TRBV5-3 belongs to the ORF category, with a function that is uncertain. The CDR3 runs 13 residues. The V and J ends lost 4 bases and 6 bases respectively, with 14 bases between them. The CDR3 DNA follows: TGTGCCAGAAGCCCCGGCAGGGGAAGCGAGCAGTACGTC. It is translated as CARSPGRGSEQYV.

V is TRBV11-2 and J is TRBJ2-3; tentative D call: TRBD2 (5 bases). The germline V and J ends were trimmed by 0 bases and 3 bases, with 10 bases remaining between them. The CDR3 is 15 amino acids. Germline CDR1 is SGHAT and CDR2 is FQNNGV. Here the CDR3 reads CASSLDLGLTDTQYF. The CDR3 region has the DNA TGTGCCAGCAGCTTAGATCTCGGACTGACAGATACGCAGTATTTT.

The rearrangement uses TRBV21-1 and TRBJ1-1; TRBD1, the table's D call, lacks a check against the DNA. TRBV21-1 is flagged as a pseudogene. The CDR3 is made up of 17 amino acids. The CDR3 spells CASSKKERDSRPKVAFF. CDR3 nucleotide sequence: TGTGCCAGCAGCAAAAAGGAAAGGGACAGCCGACCAAAGGTGGCTTTCTTT.

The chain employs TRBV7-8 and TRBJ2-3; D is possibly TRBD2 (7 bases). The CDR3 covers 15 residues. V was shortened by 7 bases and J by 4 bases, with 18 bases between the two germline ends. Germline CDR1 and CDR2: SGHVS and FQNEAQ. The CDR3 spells CASTPWGGPADTQYF. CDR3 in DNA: TGTGCCAGCACCCCCTGGGGGGGGCCGGCAGATACGCAGTATTTT. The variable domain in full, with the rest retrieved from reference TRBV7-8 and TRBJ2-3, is GAGVSQSPRYKVAKRGQDVALRCDPISGHVSLFWYQQALGQGPEFLTYFQNEAQLDKSGLPSDRFFAERPEGSVSTLKIQRTQQEDSAVYLCASTPWGGPADTQYFGPGTRLTVL.

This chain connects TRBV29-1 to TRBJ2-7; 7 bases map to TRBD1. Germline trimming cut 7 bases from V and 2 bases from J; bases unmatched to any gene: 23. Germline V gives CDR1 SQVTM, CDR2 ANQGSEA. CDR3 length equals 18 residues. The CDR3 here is CSASAVSTSGTVPYEQYF. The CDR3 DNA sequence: TGCAGCGCTTCTGCTGTATCCACGTCCGGGACAGTCCCCTACGAGCAGTACTTC.

CDR3 bases: TGTGCCAGCAGAGACCGGACTAGCGGATACACCGGGGAGCTGTTTTTT. As protein: CASRDRTSGYTGELFF. The chain has TRBV2 and TRBJ2-2, with TRBD2 matching 10 bases. Germline CDR1 reads SNHLY; CDR2 reads FYNNEI. There are 16 residues in the CDR3. J was trimmed by 3 bases and V by 6 bases; bases with no gene match: 7. Full variable domain (remainder filled in from reference TRBV2 and TRBJ2-2): EPEVTQTPSHQVTQMGQEVILRCVPISNHLYFYWYRQILGQKVEFLVSFYNNEISEKSEIFDDQFSVERPDGSNFTLKIRSTKLEDSAMYFCASRDRTSGYTGELFFGEGSRLTVL.

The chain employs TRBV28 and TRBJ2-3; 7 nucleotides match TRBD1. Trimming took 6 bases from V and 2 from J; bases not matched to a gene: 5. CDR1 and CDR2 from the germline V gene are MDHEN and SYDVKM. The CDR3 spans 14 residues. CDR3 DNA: TGTGCCAGCAGAAAACAGGGGAACACAGATACGCAGTATTTT. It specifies CASRKQGNTDTQYF.

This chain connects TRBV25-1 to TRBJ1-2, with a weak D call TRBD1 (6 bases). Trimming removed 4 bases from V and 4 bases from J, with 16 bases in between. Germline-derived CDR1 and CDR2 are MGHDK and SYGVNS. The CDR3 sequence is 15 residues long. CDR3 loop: CASSAYRDEAYGYTF. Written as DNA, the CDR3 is TGTGCCAGCAGTGCTTACAGGGATGAGGCCTATGGCTACACCTTC.

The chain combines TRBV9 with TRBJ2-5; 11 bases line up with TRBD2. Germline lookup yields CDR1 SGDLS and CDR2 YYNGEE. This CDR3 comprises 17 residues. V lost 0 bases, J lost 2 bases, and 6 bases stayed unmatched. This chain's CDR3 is CASSVGILAGEQETQYF. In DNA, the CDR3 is TGTGCCAGCAGCGTAGGCATACTAGCGGGGGAGCAAGAGACCCAGTACTTC.

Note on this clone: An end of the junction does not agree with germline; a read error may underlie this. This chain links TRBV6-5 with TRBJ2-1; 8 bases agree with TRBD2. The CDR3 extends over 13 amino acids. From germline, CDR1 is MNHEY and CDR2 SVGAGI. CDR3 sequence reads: CASSPGTSFENIF. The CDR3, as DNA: TGTGCCAGCAGTCCGGGGACTAGTTTCGAAAATATCTTC.

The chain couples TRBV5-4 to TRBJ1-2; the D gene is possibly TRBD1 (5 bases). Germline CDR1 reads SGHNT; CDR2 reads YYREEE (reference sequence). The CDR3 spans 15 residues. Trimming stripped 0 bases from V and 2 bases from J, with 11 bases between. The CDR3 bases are TGTGCCAGCAGCTTGGAGAGTGCAGGGAACTATGGCTACACCTTC. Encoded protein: CASSLESAGNYGYTF. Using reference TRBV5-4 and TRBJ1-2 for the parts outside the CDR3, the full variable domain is ETGVTQSPTHLIKTRGQQVTLRCSSQSGHNTVSWYQQALGQGPQFIFQYYREEENGRGNFPPRFSGLQFPNYSSELNVNALELDDSALYLCASSLESAGNYGYTFGSGTRLTVV.

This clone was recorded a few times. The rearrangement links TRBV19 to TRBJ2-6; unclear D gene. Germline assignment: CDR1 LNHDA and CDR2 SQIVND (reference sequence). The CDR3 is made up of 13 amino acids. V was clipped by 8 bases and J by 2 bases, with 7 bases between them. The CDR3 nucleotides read TGTGCCAGTTTAACGGCTGGGGCCAACGTCCTGACTTTC. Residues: CASLTAGANVLTF.

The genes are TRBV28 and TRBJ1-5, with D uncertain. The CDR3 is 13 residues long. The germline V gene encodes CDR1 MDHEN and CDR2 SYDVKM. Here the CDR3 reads CAEGGHSNQPQHF. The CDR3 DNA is TGTGCGGAGGGAGGCCATAGCAATCAGCCCCAGCATTTT.

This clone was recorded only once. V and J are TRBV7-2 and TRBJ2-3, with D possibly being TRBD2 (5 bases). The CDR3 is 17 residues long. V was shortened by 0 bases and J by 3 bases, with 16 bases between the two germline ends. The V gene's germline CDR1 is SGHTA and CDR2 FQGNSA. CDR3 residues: CASSLASFEGGTDTQYF. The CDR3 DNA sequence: TGTGCCAGCAGCTTAGCATCGTTCGAGGGTGGAACAGATACGCAGTATTTT. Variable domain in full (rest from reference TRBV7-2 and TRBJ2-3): GAGVSQSPSNKVTEKGKDVELRCDPISGHTALYWYRQSLGQGLEFLIYFQGNSAPDKSGLPSDRFSAERTGGSVSTLTIQRTQQEDSAVYLCASSLASFEGGTDTQYFGPGTRLTVL.